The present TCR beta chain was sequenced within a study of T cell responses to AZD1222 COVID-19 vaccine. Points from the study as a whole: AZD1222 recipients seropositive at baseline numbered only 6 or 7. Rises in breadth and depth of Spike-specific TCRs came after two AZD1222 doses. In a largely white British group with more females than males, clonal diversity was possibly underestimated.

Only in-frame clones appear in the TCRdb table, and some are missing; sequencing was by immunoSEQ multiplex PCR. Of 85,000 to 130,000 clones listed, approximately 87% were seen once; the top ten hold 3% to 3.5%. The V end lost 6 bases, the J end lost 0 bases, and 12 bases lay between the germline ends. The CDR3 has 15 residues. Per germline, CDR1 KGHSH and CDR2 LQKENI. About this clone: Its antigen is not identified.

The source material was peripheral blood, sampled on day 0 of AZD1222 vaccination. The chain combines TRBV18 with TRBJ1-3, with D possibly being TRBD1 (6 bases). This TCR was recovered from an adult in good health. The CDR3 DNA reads TGTGCCAGCTCCTATGGGGGGCTCTCTGGAAACACCATATATTTT. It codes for CASSYGGLSGNTIYF. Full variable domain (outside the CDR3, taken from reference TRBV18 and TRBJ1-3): NAGVMQNPRHLVRRRGQEARLRCSPMKGHSHVYWYRQLPEEGLKFMVYLQKENIIDESGMPKERFSAEFPKEGPSILRIQQVVRGDSAAYFCASSYGGLSGNTIYFGEGSWLTVV.